This TCR beta chain was retrieved from a study of blood T cell repertoires in COVID-19. In the source study's methods: Researchers report that nucleated cell counts were estimated from reference gene primer amplification. Clones were sequenced by immunoSEQ multiplex PCR, and TCRdb holds only the in-frame ones, with some missing. V, J and clone size were drawn from that table, and D and trimming were deduced from the DNA. The data hold around 150,000 clones, with 65% to 90% observed a single time. The V end was cut by 8 bases, the J end by 5 bases, with 18 bases between. CDR1 and CDR2 from the germline V gene are MNHEY and SVGAGI. The CDR3 totals 15 residues.

This receptor was taken from a man between 60 and 75 years old with acute or convalescent COVID-19. Sequenced sample: peripheral blood. The chain carries TRBV6-5 and TRBJ2-2; D is perhaps TRBD2 (6 bases). The CDR3 loop reads CASGGLDQLTGELFF. For the CDR3, the DNA is TGTGCCAGCGGGGGGTTAGACCAACTAACCGGGGAGCTGTTTTTT.